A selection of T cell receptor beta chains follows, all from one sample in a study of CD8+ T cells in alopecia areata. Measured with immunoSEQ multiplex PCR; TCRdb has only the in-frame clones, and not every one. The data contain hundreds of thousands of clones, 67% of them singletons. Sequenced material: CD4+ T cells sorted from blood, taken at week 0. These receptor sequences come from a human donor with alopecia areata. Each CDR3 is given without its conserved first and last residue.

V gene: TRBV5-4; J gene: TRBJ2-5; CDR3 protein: ASSEGADLLIQTQY
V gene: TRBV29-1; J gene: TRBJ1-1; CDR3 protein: GTRETEVRAF
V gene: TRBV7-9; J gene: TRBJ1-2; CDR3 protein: ASSPGHASNPT
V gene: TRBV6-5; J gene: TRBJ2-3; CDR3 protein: ASKSGLHIVDTQY
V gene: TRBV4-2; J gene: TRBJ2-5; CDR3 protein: ASSQAGFGEETQY
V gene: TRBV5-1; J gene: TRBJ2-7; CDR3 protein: ASSPDSRMSEQY
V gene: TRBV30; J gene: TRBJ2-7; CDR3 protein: AWSVRQGHEQY
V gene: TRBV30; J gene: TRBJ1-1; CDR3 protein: AWSGDSLTEAF
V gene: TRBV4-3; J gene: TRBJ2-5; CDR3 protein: ASSQDFERGGQETQY
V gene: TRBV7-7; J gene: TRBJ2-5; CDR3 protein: ASSLGRQETQY
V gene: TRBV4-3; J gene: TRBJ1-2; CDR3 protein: ASSQDPSLAANYGYT
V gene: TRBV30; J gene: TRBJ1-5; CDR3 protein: AWSPGRDQPQH
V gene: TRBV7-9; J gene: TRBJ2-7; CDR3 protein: ASSFHRARDYEQY
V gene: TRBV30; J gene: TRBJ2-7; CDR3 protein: AWSVGGSYEQY
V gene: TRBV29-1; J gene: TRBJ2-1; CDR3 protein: SVPAGGGEQF
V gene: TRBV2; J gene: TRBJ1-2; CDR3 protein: AILTGPYGYT
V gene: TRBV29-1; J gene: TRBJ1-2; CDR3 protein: SVRGNPYGYT
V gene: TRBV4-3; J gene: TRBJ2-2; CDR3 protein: ASSQDPGGNTGELF
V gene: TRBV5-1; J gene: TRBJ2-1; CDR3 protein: ASSFGVTDEQF
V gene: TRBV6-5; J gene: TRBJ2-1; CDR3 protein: ASSRTSGRNEQF
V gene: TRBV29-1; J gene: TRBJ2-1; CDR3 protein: SVGGSLGNEQF
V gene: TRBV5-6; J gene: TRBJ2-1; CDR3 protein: ASSLADRPYNEQF
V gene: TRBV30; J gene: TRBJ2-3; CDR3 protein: AWAVGDTQY
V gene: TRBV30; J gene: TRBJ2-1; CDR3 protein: AWSATLQYNEQF
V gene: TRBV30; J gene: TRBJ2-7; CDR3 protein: AWKGLPYEQY
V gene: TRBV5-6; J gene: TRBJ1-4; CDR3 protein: ASSLGPRINEKLF
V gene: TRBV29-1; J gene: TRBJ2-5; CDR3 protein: SAGQGGETQY
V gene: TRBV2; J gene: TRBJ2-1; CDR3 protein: ASSTGQGALSSYNEQF
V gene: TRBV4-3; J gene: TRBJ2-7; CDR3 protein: ASSRHREGSYEQY
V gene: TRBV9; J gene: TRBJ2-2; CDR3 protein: ASSVEQGATGELF
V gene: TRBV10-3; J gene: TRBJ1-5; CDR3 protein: AISESGADQPQH
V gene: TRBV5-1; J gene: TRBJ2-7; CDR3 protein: ASSRGTNGLYEQY
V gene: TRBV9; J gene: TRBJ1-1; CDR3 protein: ASSALGGNTEAF
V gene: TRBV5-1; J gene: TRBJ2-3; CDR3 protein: ASSLRGVRTDTQY
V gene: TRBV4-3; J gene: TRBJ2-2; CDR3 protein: ASSHSTANTGELF
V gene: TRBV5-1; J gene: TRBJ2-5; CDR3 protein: ASSLSGTSEETQY
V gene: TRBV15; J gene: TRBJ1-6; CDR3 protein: ATSLGQGDSPLH
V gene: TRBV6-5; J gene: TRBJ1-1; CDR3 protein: ASRNTEAF
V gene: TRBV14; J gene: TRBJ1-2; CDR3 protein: ASSQDVVGSGYT
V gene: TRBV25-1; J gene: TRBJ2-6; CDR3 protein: ASRGPLSGANVLT
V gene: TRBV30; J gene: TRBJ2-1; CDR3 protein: AWARSYNEQF